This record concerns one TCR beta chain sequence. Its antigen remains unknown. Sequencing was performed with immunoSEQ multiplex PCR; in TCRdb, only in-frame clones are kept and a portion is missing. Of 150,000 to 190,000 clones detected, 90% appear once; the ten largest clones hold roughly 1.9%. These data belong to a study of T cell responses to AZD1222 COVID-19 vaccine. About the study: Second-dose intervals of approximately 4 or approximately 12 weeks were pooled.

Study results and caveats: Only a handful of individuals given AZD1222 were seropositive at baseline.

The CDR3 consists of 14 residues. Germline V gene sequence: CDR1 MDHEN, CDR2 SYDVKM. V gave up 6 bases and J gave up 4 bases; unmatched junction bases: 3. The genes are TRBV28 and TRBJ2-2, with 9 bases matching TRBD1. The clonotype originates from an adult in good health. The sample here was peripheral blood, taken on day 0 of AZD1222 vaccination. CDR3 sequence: CASRGTGSTGELFF. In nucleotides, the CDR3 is TGTGCCAGCAGGGGGACAGGGTCCACCGGGGAGCTGTTTTTT.